This T cell receptor beta chain was found in a study of monozygotic twins with inflammatory bowel disease. TCRdb reanalyzed the 5' RACE reads, giving one entry per CDR3 protein sequence and no DNA. In all, the sample yields approximately 110,000 distinct CDR3 sequences. CDR3 size: 11 residues. CDR1 SGHTA and CDR2 FQGTGA come from the germline V gene. The sample comprised blood. This receptor was obtained from a human donor with ulcerative colitis or Crohn's disease, or a healthy co-twin of an affected twin (not recorded which). This chain links TRBV7-3 with TRBJ2-1; TCRdb lists TRBD1, though no DNA is available to test this call. CDR3 loop: CASGPGHRVFF.